This T cell receptor (beta chain) was obtained from a study of response to subunit inactivated influenza vaccine. Study-level points and caveats: The authors put forward the suggestion that each seasonal influenza vaccination may bring in only a limited number of new T cells.

Ten or more counts support this clonotype. Its antigen is currently unknown. From the RT-PCR reads, TCRdb called clonotypes with MiXCR, one entry per CDR3 protein. The table has 500,000 to 750,000 distinct CDR3 sequences, approximately 14% seen once. Germline-derived CDR1 and CDR2 are SQVTM and ANQGSEA. This CDR3 is 15 amino acids long. The V end lost 5 bases, the J end lost 0 bases, and 13 bases lay between the germline ends. The origin of this receptor is a man aged 50 or older who received an inactivated influenza vaccine. The chain couples TRBV29-1 to TRBJ1-4; D is undetermined. Source: PBMCs from blood, taken 11 to 12 days after vaccination. In DNA, the CDR3 is TGCAGCGTTCGGGAAAGGGCTGCAACTAATGAAAAACTGTTTTTT. Amino acid sequence: CSVRERAATNEKLFF.